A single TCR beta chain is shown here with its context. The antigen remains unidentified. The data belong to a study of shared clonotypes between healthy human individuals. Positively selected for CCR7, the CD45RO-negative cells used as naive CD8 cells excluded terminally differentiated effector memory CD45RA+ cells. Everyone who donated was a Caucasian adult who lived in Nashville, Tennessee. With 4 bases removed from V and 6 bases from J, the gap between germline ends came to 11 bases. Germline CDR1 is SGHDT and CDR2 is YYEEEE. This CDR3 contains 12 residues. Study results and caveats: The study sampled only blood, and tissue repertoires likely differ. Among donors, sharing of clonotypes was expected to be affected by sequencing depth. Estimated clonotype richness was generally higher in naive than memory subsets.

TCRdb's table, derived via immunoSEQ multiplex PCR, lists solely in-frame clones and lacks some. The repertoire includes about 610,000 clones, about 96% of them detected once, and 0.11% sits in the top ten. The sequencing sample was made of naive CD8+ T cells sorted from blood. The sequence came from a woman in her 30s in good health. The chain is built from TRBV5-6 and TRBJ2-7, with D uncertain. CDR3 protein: CASSHESSEQYF. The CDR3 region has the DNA TGTGCCAGCAGCCATGAGAGCTCCGAGCAGTACTTC.